Sequencing of this T cell receptor (beta chain) was carried out in a study of post-analysis software for immune sequencing data. Study-wide background: In terms of disease course, relapsing-remitting, secondary progressive and progressive-relapsing multiple sclerosis were included.

Unique-molecular-identifier-tagged TCR beta cDNA libraries were used. Input populations of 1 to 10 million T cells gave rise to approximately 500,000 cDNA molecules. One entry per CDR3 protein, called by TCRdb with MiXCR from the PCR reads. The sample lists approximately 630,000 distinct CDR3 sequences, roughly three fifths seen once, with 11% in the top ten. The germline gives CDR1 LGHNA, CDR2 YNFKEQ. V shed 4 bases, J shed 3 bases, and the junction held 8 bases outside the gene matches. This CDR3 is built from 16 residues. Study results and limitations: Patients showed TRBV5-6, TRBV5-1 and TRBV20-1 among about five TRBV segments more frequent than in controls.

A note on this clonotype: Its cognate antigen is unknown.

This chain uses TRBV4-2 with TRBJ2-2, with TRBD2 identical over 7 bases. The origin of this receptor is a girl aged 2 to 10 with multiple sclerosis. Sequenced sample: blood. CDR3 in DNA: TGTGCCAGCAGCCCAATGGGGCTAGCGGACACCGGGGAGCTGTTTTTT. Translating gives CASSPMGLADTGELFF.